Listed below are T cell receptor beta chains from one sample, sequenced in a study of T cell responses to AZD1222 COVID-19 vaccine. Only in-frame clones appear in the TCRdb table, and some are missing; sequencing was by immunoSEQ multiplex PCR. There are 170,000 or so clones in the sample; roughly 93% occur only once, and about 1% lies in the top ten. The starting material was peripheral blood, obtained 28 days after the second dose of the MenACWY control vaccine. Every receptor here comes from an adult who received the MenACWY meningococcal vaccine as a control. Both conserved end residues are part of each CDR3. D genes are given only for firm matches. The listing skips clone size in some rows; elsewhere it reads once, few, many or a size class.

>.|TRBJ1-1|TRBV6-5|.
CASSPRPSNTEAFF
TGTGCCAGCAGTCCCCGCCCGAGTAACACTGAAGCTTTCTTT
>.|TRBJ2-2|TRBV11-2|.
CASSLVGGGNTGELFF
TGTGCCAGCAGCTTAGTAGGAGGGGGTAACACCGGGGAGCTGTTTTTT
>.|TRBJ2-6|TRBV11-2|.
CASSFQSGANVLTF
TGTGCCAGCAGCTTCCAATCTGGGGCCAACGTCCTGACTTTC
>.|TRBJ1-1|TRBV5-1|.
CASSLGPDRFDEAFF
TGCGCCAGCAGCTTGGGACCCGACAGGTTTGATGAAGCTTTCTTT
>.|TRBJ2-7|TRBV15|.
CATSRDSGYEQYF
TGTGCCACCAGCAGAGATTCCGGCTACGAGCAGTACTTC
>TRBD1|TRBJ2-1|TRBV6-5|.
CASKGDRDKVEQFF
TGTGCCAGCAAGGGGGACAGGGACAAGGTTGAGCAGTTCTTC
>TRBD1|TRBJ1-4|TRBV29-1|.
CSGGQDNEKLFF
TGCAGCGGGGGACAGGATAATGAAAAACTGTTTTTT
>.|TRBJ1-6|TRBV19|.
CASSIQGVNSPLHF
TGTGCCAGTAGTATTCAAGGGGTGAATTCACCCCTCCACTTT
>TRBD1|TRBJ1-6|TRBV10-3|.
CAISARGGDNSPLHF
TGTGCCATCAGTGCCAGGGGGGGGGATAATTCACCCCTCCACTTT
>.|TRBJ2-7|TRBV30|.
CAWSVGLLTEQYF
TGTGCCTGGAGTGTTGGACTCCTTACTGAGCAGTACTTC
>.|TRBJ2-2|TRBV6-5|.
CASSYDSRRNTGELFF
TGTGCCAGCAGTTACGATTCGAGACGGAACACCGGGGAGCTGTTTTTT
>TRBD1|TRBJ1-6|TRBV2|once
CASRAGTGKSPLHF
TGTGCCAGCAGGGCCGGGACAGGCAAATCACCCCTCCACTTT
>TRBD1|TRBJ1-2|TRBV7-8|.
CASSLAVGTGDFYGYTF
TGTGCCAGCAGCTTAGCGGTCGGGACAGGGGATTTCTATGGCTACACCTTC
>.|TRBJ1-1|TRBV29-1|.
CSVEQQGSEAFF
TGCAGCGTTGAACAACAGGGTTCTGAAGCTTTCTTT
>.|TRBJ2-1|TRBV2|.
CASSEGVLYNEQFF
TGTGCCAGCAGTGAAGGCGTTCTCTACAATGAGCAGTTCTTC
>.|TRBJ2-1|TRBV3-1/TRBV3-2|.
CASSQINEQFF
TGTGCCAGCAGCCAAATTAATGAGCAGTTCTTC
>TRBD1|TRBJ1-3|TRBV28|.
CASRGTGVGNTIYF
TGTGCCAGCCGAGGGACAGGGGTTGGAAACACCATATATTTT
>.|TRBJ2-5|TRBV4-1|.
CASSQAPLGAVGRETQYF
TGCGCCAGCAGCCAAGCTCCTCTGGGGGCGGTAGGGAGGGAGACCCAGTACTTC
>.|TRBJ2-3|TRBV7-3|.
CASSLEGDHTDTQYF
TGTGCCAGCAGCTTAGAGGGGGATCACACAGATACGCAGTATTTT
>TRBD1|TRBJ2-5|TRBV6-5|.
CASSYSRTGVQETQYF
TGTGCCAGCAGTTACTCGAGGACAGGGGTTCAAGAGACCCAGTACTTC
>TRBD1|TRBJ2-7|TRBV28|.
CASSRGQGYEQYF
TGTGCCAGCAGCCGTGGACAGGGCTACGAGCAGTACTTC
>TRBD2|TRBJ2-1|TRBV28|.
CASLAGGNYNEQFF
TGTGCCAGCCTAGCGGGGGGAAACTACAATGAGCAGTTCTTC
>TRBD1|TRBJ1-3|TRBV19|few
CASATGASGNTIYF
TGTGCCAGTGCAACAGGGGCCTCTGGAAACACCATATATTTT
>.|TRBJ2-1|TRBV5-1|.
CASSSGLLSSASYNEQFF
TGCGCCAGCAGCTCCGGTTTATTGAGCAGTGCCTCCTACAATGAGCAGTTCTTC
>.|TRBJ1-1|TRBV18|.
CASSPRGDTEAFF
TGTGCCAGCTCACCACGGGGAGACACTGAAGCTTTCTTT
>.|TRBJ1-5|TRBV18|.
CASSPDRSNQPQHF
TGTGCCAGCTCACCAGACCGTAGCAATCAGCCCCAGCATTTT
>TRBD2|TRBJ2-1|TRBV27|.
CASSFKGGGGYNEQFF
TGTGCCAGCAGTTTTAAGGGCGGGGGGGGTTACAATGAGCAGTTCTTC
>TRBD1|TRBJ1-5|TRBV19|.
CASSAQGALGNQPQHF
TGTGCCAGCTCGGCACAGGGGGCGCTGGGCAATCAGCCCCAGCATTTT
>.|TRBJ1-4|TRBV19|once
CASSISEATNEKLFF
TGTGCCAGTAGTATTTCAGAGGCAACTAATGAAAAACTGTTTTTT
>.|TRBJ1-1|TRBV19|.
CASSRNRGNEAFF
TGTGCCAGTAGCCGCAATCGGGGGAATGAAGCTTTCTTT
>TRBD2|TRBJ2-1|TRBV29-1|.
CSARGGAMKNEQFF
TGCAGCGCGCGCGGGGGGGCAATGAAGAATGAGCAGTTCTTC
>TRBD2|TRBJ2-1|TRBV19|.
CASSAPASGGLSEQFF
TGTGCCAGTAGTGCCCCCGCTAGCGGGGGGTTGAGTGAGCAGTTCTTC
>.|TRBJ1-2|TRBV15|once
CATSRGNNYGYTF
TGTGCCACCAGCAGAGGGAATAACTATGGCTACACCTTC
>.|TRBJ1-2|TRBV18|.
CASSPLTANYGYTF
TGTGCCAGCTCACCATTGACAGCTAACTATGGCTACACCTTC
>.|TRBJ1-5|TRBV6-6|.
CASSFSENQPQHF
TGTGCCAGCAGTTTTTCGGAAAATCAGCCCCAGCATTTT
>TRBD1|TRBJ1-2|TRBV7-8|.
CASSPREGAVGYTF
TGTGCCAGCAGCCCGAGGGAGGGGGCAGTTGGCTACACCTTC
>.|TRBJ1-2|TRBV5-6|.
CASSLVTGPIYGYTF
TGTGCCAGCAGCTTGGTCACAGGGCCTATCTATGGCTACACCTTC
>TRBD2|TRBJ2-7|TRBV7-6|.
CASSLPGGEQYF
TGTGCCAGCAGCTTGCCGGGGGGCGAGCAGTACTTC
>.|TRBJ1-1|TRBV11-2|.
CASSLAQNTEAFF
TGTGCCAGCAGCTTAGCACAGAACACTGAAGCTTTCTTT
>.|TRBJ1-2|TRBV5-4|.
CASSIRGSGGYTF
TGTGCCAGCAGCATCAGGGGTAGCGGCGGCTACACCTTC
>.|TRBJ2-7|TRBV5-1|once
CASSLTTVSSYEQYF
TGCGCCAGCAGCTTGACGACAGTGAGCTCCTACGAGCAGTACTTC
>.|TRBJ1-1|TRBV20-1|.
CSAAPREEAFF
TGCAGTGCCGCCCCCAGGGAGGAGGCTTTCTTT
>TRBD1|TRBJ1-2|TRBV19|.
CASRSGQVGGYTF
TGTGCCAGTAGATCTGGACAGGTCGGAGGCTACACCTTC
>TRBD1|TRBJ2-7|TRBV27|.
CASSLRQGSSYEQYF
TGTGCCAGCAGTCTTAGACAGGGCAGCTCCTACGAGCAGTACTTC
>.|TRBJ2-3|TRBV4-3|.
CASSPRSGDTQYF
TGCGCCAGCAGCCCAAGGAGTGGAGATACGCAGTATTTT
>TRBD1|TRBJ1-4|TRBV19|.
CASSTTGGNEKLFF
TGTGCCAGTAGTACGACAGGGGGCAATGAAAAACTGTTTTTT
>.|TRBJ1-6|TRBV3-1/TRBV3-2|.
CASSQESRGLSPLHF
TGTGCCAGCAGCCAAGAGTCCAGGGGCCTGTCACCCCTCCACTTT
>.|TRBJ2-7|TRBV2|.
CASSETRHYEQYF
TGTGCCAGCAGTGAAACTAGACACTACGAGCAGTACTTC
>.|TRBJ2-2|TRBV2|.
CASRRLVNTGELFF
TGTGCCAGCAGGAGACTAGTGAACACCGGGGAGCTGTTTTTT
>TRBD2|TRBJ2-3|TRBV7-2|.
CASSPASGTSGSDTQYF
TGTGCCAGCAGCCCGGCTTCCGGGACTAGCGGGTCAGATACGCAGTATTTT
>.|TRBJ1-3|TRBV3-1/TRBV3-2|.
CASSSVEGGNTIYF
TGTGCCAGCAGCTCCGTTGAGGGCGGAAACACCATATATTTT